This section outlines one T cell receptor (beta chain) sequence together with its context. The antigen is undetermined. This CDR3 contains 13 residues. V was clipped by 5 bases and J by 5 bases, with 12 bases between them. Per germline, CDR1 MDHEN and CDR2 SYDVKM. Deep was the level at which the assay was run. Assay used: immunoSEQ multiplex PCR; TCRdb lists only in-frame clones, some missing. The sample includes a few hundred thousand clones, around three quarters seen only once; the top ten take about 11%. This sample is part of a study of shared clonotypes between healthy human individuals. Study-wide results and limits: Investigators collected only blood, and repertoires in tissues likely differ.

The chain has TRBV28 and TRBJ1-2; a possible D gene is TRBD1 (5 bases). This clonotype was obtained from a woman between 35 and 50 years old in good health. Some clones in this sample may be carry-over from other donors' samples. The sample consisted of PBMCs. The CDR3 nucleotides are TGTGCCAGCAGTCCACAGGACTTATATGGCTACACCTTC. Amino acid sequence: CASSPQDLYGYTF.